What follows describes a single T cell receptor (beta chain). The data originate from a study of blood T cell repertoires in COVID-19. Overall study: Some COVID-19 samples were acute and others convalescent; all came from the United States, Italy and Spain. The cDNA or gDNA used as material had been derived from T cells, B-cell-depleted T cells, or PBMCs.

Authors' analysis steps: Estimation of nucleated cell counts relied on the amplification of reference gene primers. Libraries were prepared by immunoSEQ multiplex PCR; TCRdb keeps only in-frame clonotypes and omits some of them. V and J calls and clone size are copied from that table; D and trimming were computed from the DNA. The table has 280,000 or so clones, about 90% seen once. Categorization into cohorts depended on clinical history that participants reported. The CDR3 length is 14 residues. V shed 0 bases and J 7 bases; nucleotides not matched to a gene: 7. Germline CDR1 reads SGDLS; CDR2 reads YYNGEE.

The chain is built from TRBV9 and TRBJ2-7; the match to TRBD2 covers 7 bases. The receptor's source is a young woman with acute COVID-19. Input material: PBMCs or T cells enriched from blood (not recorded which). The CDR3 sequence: CASSVGGSGKEQYF. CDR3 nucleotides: TGTGCCAGCAGCGTAGGCGGGAGTGGGAAAGAGCAGTACTTC.